This is a list of T cell receptor beta chains from one sample in a study of blood T cell repertoires in COVID-19. The table came from immunoSEQ multiplex PCR; TCRdb's copy has only in-frame clones and leaves some out. Of 160,000 or so clones listed, 80% are singletons. Sequenced input: peripheral blood. These receptors all stem from a man between 65 and 79 years old with active or convalescent COVID-19. The CDR3 runs from the conserved cysteine through the conserved F or W. Fields, in order: D gene, V gene, clone size, J gene, CDR3 protein, CDR3 DNA. A D gene is named only where the DNA matches it firmly. The size of a clone is reported for some rows only, either as once, few or many, or as a class for expanded clones.

TRBD2	TRBV28	-	TRBJ2-3	CASSASGRADTQYF	TGTGCCAGCAGTGCTAGCGGGAGGGCAGATACGCAGTATTTT
TRBD2	TRBV2	few	TRBJ2-2	CASRLAGENTGELFF	TGTGCCAGCAGGCTAGCGGGGGAGAACACCGGGGAGCTGTTTTTT
-	TRBV29-1	-	TRBJ2-3	CSVLTPGPDTQYF	TGCAGCGTTTTGACCCCAGGGCCAGATACGCAGTATTTT
TRBD1	TRBV19	few	TRBJ1-2	CASSRDQGADGYTF	TGTGCCAGTAGTAGGGACCAGGGGGCAGATGGCTACACCTTC
TRBD1	TRBV2	-	TRBJ1-1	CATTRDSVTEAFF	TGTGCCACCACCCGGGACAGTGTGACTGAAGCTTTCTTT
TRBD1	TRBV4-2	once	TRBJ2-1	CASSQAGETGDNEQFF	TGTGCCAGCAGCCAGGCAGGCGAAACAGGGGACAATGAGCAGTTCTTC
-	TRBV7-3	-	TRBJ2-1	CASSLTPSEGEQFF	TGTGCCAGCAGCTTAACGCCTAGCGAGGGTGAGCAGTTCTTC
-	TRBV15	-	TRBJ2-1	CATSGGGGAGAEQFF	TGTGCCACCAGCGGAGGGGGGGGTGCGGGAGCTGAGCAGTTCTTC
TRBD1	TRBV19	-	TRBJ1-2	CASSIVSGQNYGYTF	TGTGCCAGTAGTATAGTCTCGGGACAGAATTATGGCTACACCTTC
-	TRBV29-1	-	TRBJ1-2	CSVVGGWDGYTF	TGCAGCGTTGTCGGGGGGTGGGATGGCTACACCTTC
-	TRBV27	-	TRBJ1-1	CASSEFRNTEAFF	TGTGCCAGCAGCGAGTTTAGGAACACTGAAGCTTTCTTT
-	TRBV7-9	-	TRBJ1-6	CASSSRSGARLNSPLHF	TGTGCCAGCAGCTCCCGTTCAGGGGCCCGCCTTAATTCACCCCTCCACTTT
TRBD1	TRBV7-2	-	TRBJ2-5	CASSLGQGLKTQYF	TGTGCCAGCAGCTTAGGACAGGGGTTGAAGACCCAGTACTTC
TRBD1	TRBV29-1	once	TRBJ1-5	CSVWTGGSQPQHF	TGCAGCGTTTGGACAGGGGGTAGTCAGCCCCAGCATTTT
-	TRBV18	-	TRBJ2-2	CASSPPGTNTGELFF	TGTGCCAGCTCACCTCCGGGGACGAACACCGGGGAGCTGTTTTTT
-	TRBV29-1	-	TRBJ2-5	CSVGYSQETQYF	TGCAGCGTTGGGTACAGCCAAGAGACCCAGTACTTC
-	TRBV7-3	-	TRBJ2-2	CASSPDQVGELFF	TGTGCCAGCAGCCCCGATCAGGTCGGGGAGCTGTTTTTT
TRBD2	TRBV9	-	TRBJ2-3	CASSPHWDGGVVFGTDTQYF	TGTGCCAGCAGCCCCCATTGGGACGGGGGGGTGGTATTTGGCACAGATACGCAGTATTTT
TRBD2	TRBV5-6	once	TRBJ2-3	CASSFPSGRTDTQYF	TGTGCCAGCAGCTTCCCTAGCGGGAGAACAGATACGCAGTATTTT
TRBD1	TRBV9	-	TRBJ2-5	CASSTTGGLEETQYF	TGTGCCAGCAGCACCACAGGGGGTTTAGAAGAGACCCAGTACTTC
TRBD2	TRBV7-8	once	TRBJ2-7	CASSQTSGGAEYEQYF	TGTGCCAGCAGCCAGACTAGCGGGGGGGCCGAGTACGAGCAGTACTTC
-	TRBV5-1	large	TRBJ2-4	CASSLRQGGYIQYF	TGCGCCAGCAGCTTGAGGCAGGGGGGCTACATTCAGTACTTC
TRBD2	TRBV7-8	few	TRBJ2-1	CASSLANGGYNEQFF	TGTGCCAGCAGCTTAGCCAACGGGGGGTACAATGAGCAGTTCTTC
-	TRBV28	-	TRBJ1-2	CASSRDGLNYGYTF	TGTGCCAGCAGCCGGGACGGACTAAACTATGGCTACACCTTC
-	TRBV7-6	few	TRBJ2-2	CASSFREGWTGELFF	TGTGCCAGCAGCTTTAGAGAGGGCTGGACCGGGGAGCTGTTTTTT
-	TRBV10-3	-	TRBJ2-3	CAISDTGSSTDTQYF	TGTGCCATCAGTGATACAGGTTCTAGCACAGATACGCAGTATTTT
TRBD1	TRBV4-2	-	TRBJ2-7	CASSSVTGPYEQYF	TGTGCCAGCAGCTCGGTGACAGGGCCCTACGAGCAGTACTTC
-	TRBV19	-	TRBJ2-6	CASSIEGSGANVLTF	TGTGCCAGTAGTATTGAGGGTTCTGGGGCCAACGTCCTGACTTTC
TRBD2	TRBV5-1	-	TRBJ2-3	CASSLSGTSGADTQYF	TGCGCCAGCTCCCTAAGTGGGACTAGCGGAGCAGATACGCAGTATTTT
TRBD1	TRBV12-3/TRBV12-4	-	TRBJ1-2	CASSPNRGLGYTF	TGTGCCAGCAGCCCTAACAGGGGCTTAGGCTACACCTTC
-	TRBV7-2	-	TRBJ2-1	CASSLGGAGRNEQFF	TGTGCCAGCAGCTTGGGCGGGGCGGGGAGGAATGAGCAGTTCTTC
TRBD2	TRBV18	-	TRBJ2-5	CASSPAGGGGKETQYF	TGTGCCAGCTCACCGGCGGGAGGCGGGGGTAAAGAGACCCAGTACTTC
TRBD1	TRBV10-2	-	TRBJ1-6	CASSENGQGGRVGSPLHF	TGCGCCAGCAGTGAAAATGGACAGGGGGGCCGTGTGGGCTCACCCCTCCACTTT
-	TRBV5-1	-	TRBJ1-1	CASSSGSGNTEAFF	TGCGCCAGCAGCTCAGGGTCGGGTAACACTGAAGCTTTCTTT
TRBD2	TRBV6-5	-	TRBJ2-1	CASSLLAGSYNEQFF	TGTGCCAGCAGCCTACTAGCGGGATCGTACAATGAGCAGTTCTTC
-	TRBV30	-	TRBJ1-2	CAWSVPFRVGEDYGYTF	TGTGCCTGGAGTGTACCCTTCCGGGTGGGAGAGGACTATGGCTACACCTTC
TRBD1	TRBV19	-	TRBJ1-5	CASSVTQGASNQPQHF	TGTGCCAGTAGTGTCACCCAGGGGGCGAGCAATCAGCCCCAGCATTTT